Below, 29 T cell receptor beta chains from the same sample are listed, as sequenced in a study of cytomegalovirus exposure and HLA in healthy donors. The PCR ran on 60 Vbeta and 13 Jbeta primers. Some clones are missing from TCRdb's copy, which holds only in-frame ones; the method was immunoSEQ multiplex PCR. The data contain some 150,000 clones, roughly 80% of them singletons. Sequenced material: PBMCs. The receptors here all came from a man under 40 in good health and CMV-seropositive.

V and J are TRBV27 and TRBJ2-7, with a tentative D call TRBD1 (6 bases). Trimming stripped 10 bases from V and 5 bases from J, with 15 bases between. Germline V CDR1 and CDR2: MNHEY, SMNVEV (reference sequence). The CDR3 extends over 12 amino acids. CDR3 residues: CATGVIGNEQYF. In DNA, the CDR3 is TGTGCCACAGGGGTAATTGGGAACGAGCAGTACTTC.

The chain has TRBV4-1 and TRBJ1-1, with D perhaps TRBD1 (5 bases). Germline V CDR1 and CDR2: MGHRA, YSYEKL. Trimming removed 4 bases at V and 6 bases at J, with 9 bases between. The CDR3 has 12 residues. The CDR3 here is CASSPGGAEAFF. The CDR3 DNA follows: TGCGCCAGCAGCCCCGGGGGGGCTGAAGCTTTCTTT.

The V and J genes are TRBV7-6 and TRBJ2-7; D is possibly TRBD2 (6 bases). This CDR3 has 15 residues. CDR1 and CDR2 from the germline V gene are SGHVS and FNYEAQ. Trimming left V 5 bases short and J 6 bases short, with 20 bases between. This CDR3 is CASSPGDVGLTEQYF. In nucleotides, the CDR3 is TGTGCCAGCAGCCCGGGGGATGTAGGACTAACCGAGCAGTACTTC.

The chain recombines TRBV9 with TRBJ2-2, with TRBD1 as a possible D gene (5 bases). Deletions cut 1 base from V and 1 base from J, with 5 bases between. This CDR3 spans 14 amino acids. CDR1 is SGDLS and CDR2 is YYNGEE in the germline V gene. The DNA for the CDR3 is TGTGCCAGCAGCGTACAGGGGAACACCGGGGAGCTGTTTTTT. It encodes CASSVQGNTGELFF.

V is TRBV14 and J is TRBJ1-5; D may be TRBD1 (5 bases). CDR3 length: 15 amino acids. Germline V gene lookup returns CDR1 SGHDN and CDR2 FVKESK. Trimming left V 3 bases short and J 3 bases short, with 12 bases between. This CDR3 reads CASSHNQGNNQPQHF. CDR3 DNA: TGTGCCAGCAGCCATAATCAGGGAAACAATCAGCCCCAGCATTTT.

This clone has only one observation. The chain uses TRBV10-3 and TRBJ1-4, with 9 bases aligning to TRBD1. The J segment lost 5 bases and the V segment lost 6 bases, leaving 4 bases of the junction unmatched. This CDR3 contains 14 residues. In germline, CDR1 is ENHRY, CDR2 SYGVKD. Written as DNA, the CDR3 is TGTGCCATCAGCCTGACAGGGGGGAATGAAAAACTGTTTTTT. Protein sequence: CAISLTGGNEKLFF.

The genes are TRBV6-5 and TRBJ1-1, with D hard to call. The CDR3 covers 15 residues. The V end lost 8 bases, the J end lost 1 base, and 17 bases lay between the germline ends. Germline lookup yields CDR1 MNHEY and CDR2 SVGAGI. CDR3 in DNA: TGTGCCAGCGCCGCCTCGTCGGGAGCGAACACTGAAGCTTTCTTT. Amino acid sequence: CASAASSGANTEAFF.

This clone was seen a handful of times. The V call is TRBV4-1, the J call TRBJ1-1, with 8 positions matching TRBD1. CDR1 MGHRA and CDR2 YSYEKL come from the germline V gene. Trimming cost V 0 bases and J 5 bases; bases outside gene matches: 8. This CDR3 comprises 16 residues. CDR3 DNA: TGCGCCAGCAGCCAAGAACCTGGACAGGGAGGGACTGAAGCTTTCTTT. Translating it yields CASSQEPGQGGTEAFF.

The chain couples TRBV5-1 to TRBJ2-7; TRBD2 aligns across 10 bases. Unmatched junction bases numbered 3, after V lost 0 bases and J lost 0 bases. Germline CDR1 reads SGHRS; CDR2 reads YFSETQ. There are 16 residues in the CDR3. The CDR3 bases are TGCGCCAGCAGCTTGGTTCCTAGCGGGGGCTCCTACGAGCAGTACTTC. Amino acid sequence: CASSLVPSGGSYEQYF.

The J gene is TRBJ2-7, the V gene TRBV6-5; D possibly corresponds to TRBD2 (5 bases). The CDR3 is 15 amino acids. Germline assignment: CDR1 MNHEY and CDR2 SVGAGI. The V end was cut by 0 bases, the J end by 4 bases, with 13 bases between. Here the CDR3 reads CASSYSSGWEYEQYF. DNA of the CDR3: TGTGCCAGCAGTTACTCGAGCGGCTGGGAGTACGAGCAGTACTTC.

This chain connects TRBV18 to TRBJ2-7; 7 bases are a match to TRBD1. V was clipped by 9 bases and J by 1 base; unmatched bases: 6. The CDR3 consists of 13 residues. The germline gives CDR1 KGHSH, CDR2 LQKENI. For the CDR3, the DNA is TGTGCCAGTGGAGACAGGGTATCCTACGAGCAGTACTTC. This translates into CASGDRVSYEQYF. Full variable domain (missing parts from reference TRBV18 and TRBJ2-7): NAGVMQNPRHLVRRRGQEARLRCSPMKGHSHVYWYRQLPEEGLKFMVYLQKENIIDESGMPKERFSAEFPKEGPSILRIQQVVRGDSAAYFCASGDRVSYEQYFGPGTRLTVT.

CDR3 sequence reads: CATSEEAGGQETQYF. In DNA form, the CDR3 reads TGTGCCACCAGCGAGGAGGCGGGGGGTCAAGAGACCCAGTACTTC. The chain links TRBV15 to TRBJ2-5; 8 nucleotides align to TRBD2. Germline V lookup: CDR1 LNHNV, CDR2 YYDKDF (reference sequence). The CDR3 extends over 15 amino acids. V dropped 5 bases and J dropped 2; count of bases not matched to a gene: 7. The complete variable domain, with remaining parts taken from reference TRBV15 and TRBJ2-5, reads DAMVIQNPRYQVTQFGKPVTLSCSQTLNHNVMYWYQQKSSQAPKLLFHYYDKDFNNEADTPDNFQSRRPNTSFCFLDIRSPGLGDTAMYLCATSEEAGGQETQYFGPGTRLLVL.

V and J are TRBV5-4 and TRBJ2-7; D may be TRBD2 (6 bases). The CDR3 runs 14 residues. Germline lookup yields CDR1 SGHNT and CDR2 YYREEE (reference sequence). V shed 4 bases and J shed 4 bases, with 15 bases lying between them. CDR3 DNA sequence: TGTGCCAGCAGCGACGGGACTCGTGGGTACGAGCAGTACTTC. The encoded protein is CASSDGTRGYEQYF.

This chain uses TRBV6-1 with TRBJ2-7, with TRBD1 identical over 10 bases. The CDR3 runs 13 residues. Germline-derived CDR1 and CDR2 are MNHNS and SASEGT. V shed 8 bases, J shed 3 bases, and the junction held 4 bases outside the gene matches. The CDR3 sequence is CASRDRGSYEQYF. The CDR3 DNA reads TGTGCCAGCCGGGACAGGGGCAGCTACGAGCAGTACTTC.

J is TRBJ2-1 and V is TRBV27, with 8 positions matching TRBD2. In germline, CDR1 is MNHEY, CDR2 SMNVEV (reference sequence). Trimming at V came to 3 bases and at J to 0 bases, leaving 4 bases not matched to a gene. The CDR3 has 16 amino acids. The CDR3 nucleotides read TGTGCCAGCAGTTTGTTAGCGGGGAGCTCCTACAATGAGCAGTTCTTC. Protein: CASSLLAGSSYNEQFF.

V is TRBV7-9 and J is TRBJ1-6; possible D gene TRBD1, 5 bases. The V gene lost 6 bases and the J gene lost 2 bases, with 11 bases spanning the gap. CDR3 length equals 15 residues. CDR1 and CDR2 from the germline V gene are SEHNR and FQNEAQ (reference sequence). Written as DNA, the CDR3 is TGTGCCAGCAGTCAGCGGGGGACCTATAATTCACCCCTCCACTTT. Translated: CASSQRGTYNSPLHF.

The chain carries TRBV11-2 and TRBJ1-2, with 12 nucleotides matching TRBD1. This CDR3 comprises 14 residues. Germline trimming cut 5 bases from V and 8 bases from J; bases unmatched to any gene: 6. Germline-derived CDR1 and CDR2 are SGHAT and FQNNGV. Here the CDR3 DNA reads TGTGCCAGCAGCCCGGGACAGGGGGCGAGAGGCTACACCTTC. It codes for CASSPGQGARGYTF. The full variable domain, with the rest looked up from reference TRBV11-2 and TRBJ1-2, is EAGVAQSPRYKIIEKRQSVAFWCNPISGHATLYWYQQILGQGPKLLIQFQNNGVVDDSQLPKDRFSAERLKGVDSTLKIQPAKLEDSAVYLCASSPGQGARGYTFGSGTRLTVV.

The genes are TRBV14 and TRBJ1-6; D is undetermined. CDR1 SGHDN and CDR2 FVKESK come from the germline V gene. V was cut by 0 bases and J by 9 bases, with 6 bases left in between. The CDR3 has 13 residues. The CDR3 region is CASSQEYGSPLHF. The CDR3 bases are TGTGCCAGCAGCCAAGAGTACGGTTCACCCCTCCACTTT.

This sequence joins TRBV9 and TRBJ1-2; TRBD1 is a possible D gene (5 bases). The V gene's germline CDR1 is SGDLS and CDR2 YYNGEE. This CDR3 is built from 15 residues. V lost 3 bases and J 5 bases, leaving 17 bases between the germline ends. CDR3 loop: CASSAGTPGGYGYTF. CDR3 nucleotide sequence: TGTGCCAGCAGCGCGGGGACGCCCGGGGGTTATGGCTACACCTTC.

This clone was seen a single time. V is TRBV13 and J is TRBJ2-3, with a weak D call TRBD2 (6 bases). This CDR3 is 15 amino acids long. The germline V and J ends were trimmed by 5 bases and 5 bases, with 17 bases remaining between them. Germline loops: CDR1 PRHDT, CDR2 FYEKMQ (reference sequence). CDR3 DNA: TGTGCCAGCAGCCTCCGGCGTGGACTACGAGATACGCAGTATTTT. It encodes CASSLRRGLRDTQYF.

This chain links TRBV2 with TRBJ2-3; 12 bases match TRBD2. CDR1 SNHLY and CDR2 FYNNEI come from the germline V gene. This CDR3 comprises 18 residues. Trimming took 3 bases from V and 3 from J; bases not matched to a gene: 10. The CDR3 DNA sequence: TGTGCCAGCAGTGAGAGTCCACTAGCGGGGGGTGAGACAGATACGCAGTATTTT. Protein product: CASSESPLAGGETDTQYF. The entire variable domain, with the rest obtained from reference TRBV2 and TRBJ2-3, is as follows: EPEVTQTPSHQVTQMGQEVILRCVPISNHLYFYWYRQILGQKVEFLVSFYNNEISEKSEIFDDQFSVERPDGSNFTLKIRSTKLEDSAMYFCASSESPLAGGETDTQYFGPGTRLTVL.

The CDR3 reads CASSDGESSYNEQFF. CDR3 bases: TGTGCCAGCAGTGACGGAGAGAGCTCCTACAATGAGCAGTTCTTC. The V and J genes are TRBV6-4 and TRBJ2-1; the D is unclear. Trimming left V 2 bases short and J 0 bases short, with 8 bases between. Germline V gene sequence: CDR1 MRHNA, CDR2 SNTAGT. The CDR3 sequence is 15 residues long.

This clone was counted between two and nine times. V usage is TRBV11-3 and J usage is TRBJ2-7; 11 nucleotides align to TRBD1. The CDR3 is made up of 15 amino acids. The trim removed 5 bases at V and 1 base at J, leaving 4 bases unmatched. CDR1 SGHNT and CDR2 YENEEA come from the germline V gene. For the CDR3, the DNA is TGTGCCAGCAGCCCAGGACAGGGGGCATCCTACGAGCAGTACTTC. Translation gives CASSPGQGASYEQYF.

V is TRBV6-6 and J is TRBJ1-1; the match to TRBD1 covers 7 bases. The ends lost 2 bases at V and 4 bases at J; junction bases unmatched: 10. Germline V lookup: CDR1 MNHNY, CDR2 SVGAGI (reference sequence). This CDR3 is built from 16 residues. The CDR3 reads CASSYGGTAWSTEAFF. CDR3 coding DNA: TGTGCCAGCAGTTACGGGGGGACAGCCTGGTCCACTGAAGCTTTCTTT.

This clone turned up a few times. The chain has TRBV11-2 and TRBJ2-5, with 10 nucleotides matching TRBD1. CDR3 size: 17 residues. The germline CDR1 and CDR2 sequences are SGHAT and FQNNGV. Trimming cost V 3 bases and J 4 bases; bases outside gene matches: 11. CDR3 bases: TGTGCCAGCAGCTTTCGCCGAGGGACAGGGGATTTAGAGACCCAGTACTTC. Translated: CASSFRRGTGDLETQYF. The variable domain in full, with the rest retrieved from reference TRBV11-2 and TRBJ2-5, is EAGVAQSPRYKIIEKRQSVAFWCNPISGHATLYWYQQILGQGPKLLIQFQNNGVVDDSQLPKDRFSAERLKGVDSTLKIQPAKLEDSAVYLCASSFRRGTGDLETQYFGPGTRLLVL.

J is TRBJ1-2 and V is TRBV28; weak D call: TRBD1 (5 bases). Per the germline V gene, CDR1 is MDHEN and CDR2 is SYDVKM. The CDR3 sequence is 13 residues long. The V gene lost 5 bases and the J gene lost 7 bases, with 14 bases spanning the gap. The CDR3 sequence: CASSGLPGGGYTF. As DNA, the CDR3 is TGTGCCAGCAGTGGGCTCCCGGGGGGTGGCTACACCTTC.

CDR3 coding DNA: TGTGCCAGCAGCGTGGGAGGGACCAATGAGCAGTTCTTC. Amino acid sequence: CASSVGGTNEQFF. This chain links TRBV28 with TRBJ2-1, with TRBD2 matching over 7 bases. Germline CDR1 MDHEN, CDR2 SYDVKM. The CDR3 totals 13 residues. The J segment lost 6 bases and the V segment lost 6 bases, leaving 5 bases of the junction unmatched.

This chain links TRBV30 with TRBJ2-1; D possibly corresponds to TRBD2 (7 bases). This CDR3 contains 14 residues. V lost 0 bases and J lost 7, with 13 bases in between. Germline CDR1 reads GTSNPN; CDR2 reads SVGIG (reference sequence). The CDR3 sequence is CAWSVMEGGNEQFF. The CDR3 bases are TGTGCCTGGAGTGTAATGGAGGGGGGGAATGAGCAGTTCTTC.

The J gene is TRBJ2-7, the V gene TRBV7-2; possibly TRBD2 for D (6 bases). The germline V gene has CDR1 SGHTA and CDR2 FQGNSA. CDR3 length equals 14 residues. V gave up 0 bases and J gave up 5 bases, with 11 bases separating them. The CDR3 DNA follows: TGTGCCAGCAGCTTAGCGGGGGGTACCCACGAGCAGTACTTC. Translating gives CASSLAGGTHEQYF.